This T cell receptor beta chain was identified in a study of breast tumors, draining lymph nodes, adjacent tissues. Notes on the study in general: Findings are consistent with lymph node origin and intratumoral expansion of most tumor T cells. Compared with basal-like, luminal-like tumors shared significantly more repertoire with nontumor tissue. Tumor repertoires ranked between lymph nodes and nontumor tissue in diversity, with V and J gene preferences.

This clonotype has a count of ten or more. Its antigen is not identified. Via MiXCR, TCRdb re-called the multiplex PCR reads, giving one row per CDR3 protein. Of under 250,000 distinct CDR3 sequences listed, about 32% were seen once; the top ten hold over 1.1%. Breast cancer patients provided tissue from their axillary draining lymph nodes. Germline V gene lookup returns CDR1 SNHLY and CDR2 FYNNEI. V dropped 6 bases and J dropped 3 bases, with 6 bases sitting between them. There are 12 residues in the CDR3. The chain couples TRBV2 to TRBJ1-5, with D unclear. The material sequenced was axillary lymph node tissue. This TCR was recovered from a female donor with breast cancer. Some clones in this sample may be carry-over from other donors' samples. The CDR3 reads CASRTNNQPQHF. The CDR3 bases are TGTGCCAGCAGGACAAACAATCAGCCCCAGCATTTT.